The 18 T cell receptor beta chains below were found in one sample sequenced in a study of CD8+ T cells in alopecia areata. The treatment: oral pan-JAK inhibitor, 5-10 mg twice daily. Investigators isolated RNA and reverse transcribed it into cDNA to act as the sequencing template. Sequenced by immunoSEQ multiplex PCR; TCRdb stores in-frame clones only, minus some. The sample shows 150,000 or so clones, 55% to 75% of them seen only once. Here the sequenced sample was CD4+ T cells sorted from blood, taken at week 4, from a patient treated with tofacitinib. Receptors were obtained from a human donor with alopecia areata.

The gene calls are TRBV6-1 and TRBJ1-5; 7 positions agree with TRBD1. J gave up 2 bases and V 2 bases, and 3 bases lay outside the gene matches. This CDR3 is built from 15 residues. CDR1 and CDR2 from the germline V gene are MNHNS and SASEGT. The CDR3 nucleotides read TGTGCCAGCAGTGAATGGCAGGGGGGCAATCAGCCCCAGCATTTT. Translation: CASSEWQGGNQPQHF.

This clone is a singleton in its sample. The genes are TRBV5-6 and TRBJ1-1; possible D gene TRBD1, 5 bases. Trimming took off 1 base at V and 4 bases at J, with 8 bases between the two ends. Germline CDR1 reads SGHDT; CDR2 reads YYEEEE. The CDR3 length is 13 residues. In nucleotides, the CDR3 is TGTGCCAGCAGCTTGTCGGGGACCACTGAAGCTTTCTTT. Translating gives CASSLSGTTEAFF.

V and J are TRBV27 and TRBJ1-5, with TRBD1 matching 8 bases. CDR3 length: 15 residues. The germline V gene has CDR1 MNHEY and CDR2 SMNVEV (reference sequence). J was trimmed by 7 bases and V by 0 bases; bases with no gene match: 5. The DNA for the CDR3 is TGTGCCAGCAGTTTATCGGGGGACAGGAGGCAGCCCCAGCATTTT. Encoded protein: CASSLSGDRRQPQHF.

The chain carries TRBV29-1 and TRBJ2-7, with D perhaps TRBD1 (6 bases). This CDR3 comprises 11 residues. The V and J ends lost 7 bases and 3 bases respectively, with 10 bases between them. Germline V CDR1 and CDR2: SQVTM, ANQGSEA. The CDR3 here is CSARTDYEQYF. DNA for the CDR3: TGCAGCGCCCGGACAGACTACGAGCAGTACTTC.

The CDR3 region is CSVEAPRPPGTIQETQYF. CDR3 DNA sequence: TGCAGCGTTGAAGCCCCACGTCCTCCCGGGACTATACAAGAGACCCAGTACTTC. This chain links TRBV29-1 with TRBJ2-5; 7 nucleotides agree with TRBD2. V gave up 1 base and J gave up 2 bases; unmatched junction bases: 16. CDR1 is SQVTM and CDR2 is ANQGSEA in the germline V gene. The CDR3 runs 18 residues.

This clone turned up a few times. The CDR3 loop reads CASSAVGQNQLRQYF. Here the CDR3 DNA reads TGCGCCAGCAGTGCGGTAGGGCAAAACCAGCTGCGGCAGTACTTC. The chain employs TRBV10-2 and TRBJ2-7; D gene ambiguous. The V gene's germline CDR1 is WSHSY and CDR2 SAAADI. The CDR3 runs to 15 residues. The germline V and J ends were trimmed by 4 bases and 9 bases, with 22 bases remaining between them.

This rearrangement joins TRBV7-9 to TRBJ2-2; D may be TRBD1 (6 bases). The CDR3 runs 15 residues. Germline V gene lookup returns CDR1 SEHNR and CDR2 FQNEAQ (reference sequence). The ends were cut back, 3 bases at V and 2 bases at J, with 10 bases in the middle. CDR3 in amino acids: CASSLQGPNTGELFF. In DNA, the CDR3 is TGTGCCAGCAGCTTGCAGGGGCCAAACACCGGGGAGCTGTTTTTT.

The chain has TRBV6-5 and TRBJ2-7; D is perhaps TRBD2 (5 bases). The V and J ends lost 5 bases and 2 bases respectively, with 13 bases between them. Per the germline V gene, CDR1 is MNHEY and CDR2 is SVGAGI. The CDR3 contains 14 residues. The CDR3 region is CASSPRAGAYEQYF. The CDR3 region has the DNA TGTGCCAGCAGTCCCCGTGCGGGTGCCTACGAGCAGTACTTC.

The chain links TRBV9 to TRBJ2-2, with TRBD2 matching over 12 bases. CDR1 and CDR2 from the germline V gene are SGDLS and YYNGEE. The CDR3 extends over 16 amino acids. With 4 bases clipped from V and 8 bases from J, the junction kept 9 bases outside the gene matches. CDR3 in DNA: TGTGCCAGCAGCCCCCGACTAGCGGGGGCCGAGGGGGAGCTGTTTTTT. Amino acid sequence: CASSPRLAGAEGELFF.

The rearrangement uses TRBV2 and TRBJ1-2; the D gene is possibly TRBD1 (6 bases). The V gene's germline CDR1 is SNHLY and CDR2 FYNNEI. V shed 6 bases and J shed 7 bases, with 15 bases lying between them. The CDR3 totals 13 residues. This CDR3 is CASSAQGHGGYTF. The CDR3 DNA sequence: TGTGCCAGCAGCGCTCAGGGACATGGTGGCTACACCTTC.

The CDR3 here is CASSLLGDSPLHF. The CDR3 DNA reads as TGTGCCAGCAGTTTACTAGGCGATTCACCCCTCCACTTT. This chain connects TRBV27 to TRBJ1-6; D is undetermined. Trimming removed 2 bases from V and 8 bases from J, with 7 bases in between. This CDR3 contains 13 residues. CDR1 and CDR2 (germline): MNHEY, SMNVEV (reference sequence).

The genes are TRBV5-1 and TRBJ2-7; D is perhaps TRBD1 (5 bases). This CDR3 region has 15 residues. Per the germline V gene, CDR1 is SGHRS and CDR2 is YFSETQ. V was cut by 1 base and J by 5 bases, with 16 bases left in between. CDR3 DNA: TGCGCCAGCAGCTTGACCGGGCAGGGTGTCCACGAGCAGTACTTC. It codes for CASSLTGQGVHEQYF.

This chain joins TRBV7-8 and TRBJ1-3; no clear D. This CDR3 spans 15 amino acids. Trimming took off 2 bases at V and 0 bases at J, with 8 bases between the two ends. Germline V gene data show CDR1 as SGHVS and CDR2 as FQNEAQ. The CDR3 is CASSLSWASGNTIYF. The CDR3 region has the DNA TGTGCCAGCAGCTTATCCTGGGCCTCTGGAAACACCATATATTTT.

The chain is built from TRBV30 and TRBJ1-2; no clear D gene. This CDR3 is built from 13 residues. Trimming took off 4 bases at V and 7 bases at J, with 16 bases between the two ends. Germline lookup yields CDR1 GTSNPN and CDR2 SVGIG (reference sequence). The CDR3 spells CAWTLTLRAGYTF. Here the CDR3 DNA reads TGTGCCTGGACTCTTACCTTGAGGGCTGGCTACACCTTC.

CDR3 in amino acids: CSGSRTQQEAFF. DNA for the CDR3: TGCAGCGGCAGTCGGACCCAACAAGAAGCTTTCTTT. The rearrangement links TRBV29-1 to TRBJ1-1; D not certain. Looked up from germline, CDR1 is SQVTM and CDR2 is ANQGSEA. The CDR3 covers 12 residues. The V end lost 7 bases, the J end lost 8 bases, and 17 bases lay between the germline ends.

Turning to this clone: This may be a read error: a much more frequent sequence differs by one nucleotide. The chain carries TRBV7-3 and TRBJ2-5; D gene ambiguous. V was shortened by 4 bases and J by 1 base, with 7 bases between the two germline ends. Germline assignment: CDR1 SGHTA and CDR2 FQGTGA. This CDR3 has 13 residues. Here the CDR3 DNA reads TGTGCCAGCAGCTCCGGCAGCCAAGAGACCCAGTACTTC. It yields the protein CASSSGSQETQYF.

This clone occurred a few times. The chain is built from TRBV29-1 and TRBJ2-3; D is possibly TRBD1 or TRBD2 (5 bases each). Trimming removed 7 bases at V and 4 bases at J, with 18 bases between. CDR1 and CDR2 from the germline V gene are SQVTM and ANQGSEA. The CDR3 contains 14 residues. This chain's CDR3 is CSAALGGRADTQYF. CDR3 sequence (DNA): TGCAGCGCTGCACTTGGGGGACGGGCAGATACGCAGTATTTT.

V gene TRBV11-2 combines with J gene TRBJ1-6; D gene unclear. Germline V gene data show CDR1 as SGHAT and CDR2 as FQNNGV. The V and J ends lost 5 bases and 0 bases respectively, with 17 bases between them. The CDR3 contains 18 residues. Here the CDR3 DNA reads TGTGCCAGCAGCACCCACAGACAAGGGAGCTCCTATAATTCACCCCTCCACTTT. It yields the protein CASSTHRQGSSYNSPLHF.